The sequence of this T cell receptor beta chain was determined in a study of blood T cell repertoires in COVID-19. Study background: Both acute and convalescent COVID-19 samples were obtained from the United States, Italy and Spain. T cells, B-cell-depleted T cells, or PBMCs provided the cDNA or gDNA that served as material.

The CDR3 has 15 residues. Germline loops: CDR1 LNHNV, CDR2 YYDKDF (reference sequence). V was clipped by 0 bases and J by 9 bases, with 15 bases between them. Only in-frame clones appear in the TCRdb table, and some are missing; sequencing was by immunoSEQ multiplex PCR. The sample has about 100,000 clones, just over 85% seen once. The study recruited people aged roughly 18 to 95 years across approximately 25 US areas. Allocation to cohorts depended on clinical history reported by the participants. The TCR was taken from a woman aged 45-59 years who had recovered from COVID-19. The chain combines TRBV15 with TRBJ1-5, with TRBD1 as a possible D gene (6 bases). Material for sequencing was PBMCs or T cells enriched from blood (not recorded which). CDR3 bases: TGTGCCACCAGCAGAGATGGGTCAGGGGAATCGCCCCAGCATTTT. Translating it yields CATSRDGSGESPQHF.